The 8 T cell receptor beta chains below come from one sample, sequenced in a study of shared clonotypes between healthy human individuals. This table comes from immunoSEQ multiplex PCR, and its TCRdb copy is limited to in-frame clones, with some not included. The sample carries about 490,000 clones, roughly 80% recorded once. The sample comprised PBMCs. These receptors originate from a woman between 40 and 55 years old in good health. Some clones in this sample may be carry-over from other donors' samples.

The rearrangement links TRBV28 to TRBJ2-1; D not certain. The CDR3 sequence is 15 residues long. Germline loops: CDR1 MDHEN, CDR2 SYDVKM. The ends were cut back, 7 bases at V and 4 bases at J, with 17 bases in the middle. The CDR3 loop is CASNSNDLEYNEQFF. CDR3 DNA sequence: TGTGCCAGCAACTCTAACGACTTAGAATACAATGAGCAGTTCTTC.

The sample holds one count of this clone. The chain recombines TRBV7-2 with TRBJ2-1, with D possibly matching TRBD2 (6 bases). Germline assignment: CDR1 SGHTA and CDR2 FQGNSA. Trimming shortened V by 1 base and J by 8 bases, and 18 bases separated the two germline ends. The CDR3 is made up of 16 amino acids. This CDR3 reads CASSLGGYGSTDEQFF. The CDR3 nucleotides read TGTGCCAGCAGCTTAGGTGGGTACGGGAGTACAGATGAGCAGTTCTTC.

The V and J genes are TRBV29-1 and TRBJ2-5; TRBD2 aligns across 14 bases. CDR1 SQVTM and CDR2 ANQGSEA come from the germline V gene. The trim removed 8 bases at V and 5 bases at J, leaving 10 bases unmatched. The CDR3 is 15 amino acids. Here the CDR3 reads CSCSGTSGSGETQYF. As DNA, the CDR3 is TGCAGCTGCTCCGGGACTAGCGGGAGTGGGGAGACCCAGTACTTC. The entire variable domain, with the rest obtained from reference TRBV29-1 and TRBJ2-5, is as follows: SAVISQKPSRDICQRGTSLTIQCQVDSQVTMMFWYRQQPGQSLTLIATANQGSEATYESGFVIDKFPISRPNLTFSTLTVSNMSPEDSSIYLCSCSGTSGSGETQYFGPGTRLLVL.

The chain employs TRBV2 and TRBJ2-1; a weak D match, TRBD1 (6 bases). From germline, CDR1 is SNHLY and CDR2 FYNNEI. The CDR3 consists of 12 residues. Trimming shortened V by 2 bases and J by 11 bases, and 10 bases separated the two germline ends. CDR3 nucleotide sequence: TGTGCCAGCAGTGAAAGGGACACTCAGCAGTTCTTC. As protein: CASSERDTQQFF.

In the case of this clone: Since a far larger clone is one base different, this is likely a read error. The rearrangement links TRBV30 to TRBJ2-6, with D perhaps matching TRBD2 (5 bases). Germline V CDR1 and CDR2: GTSNPN, SVGIG (reference sequence). The CDR3 covers 18 residues. V lost 0 bases to trimming and J lost 0 bases, with 15 bases between them. As DNA, the CDR3 is TGTGCCTGGAGTGTAGACCGGGGTTCATACTCTGGGGCCAACGTCCTGACTTTC. Protein sequence: CAWSVDRGSYSGANVLTF.

The rearrangement joins TRBV10-3 to TRBJ2-5; 8 bases match TRBD2. Germline assignment: CDR1 ENHRY and CDR2 SYGVKD. CDR3 length equals 15 residues. Trimming removed 2 bases from V and 2 bases from J; junction bases left unmatched: 4. In nucleotides, the CDR3 is TGTGCCATCAGTGAGGAGCGGGAGTTACAAGAGACCCAGTACTTC. As protein: CAISEERELQETQYF.

The CDR3 sequence is CASSLFAGQGKLFF. For the CDR3, the DNA is TGTGCCAGCAGCTTATTTGCGGGACAGGGAAAACTGTTTTTT. The chain has TRBV7-9 and TRBJ1-4; 9 bases fit TRBD1. V gave up 2 bases and J gave up 10 bases; unmatched junction bases: 5. The CDR3 consists of 14 residues. Per germline, CDR1 SEHNR and CDR2 FQNEAQ (reference sequence).

Details on this clone: A far larger clone lies a single base away; this is likely a read error. The chain links TRBV7-7 to TRBJ2-5; D is possibly TRBD1 (6 bases). V was pared by 4 bases and J by 3 bases, with 18 bases between. The CDR3 has 16 residues. CDR1 is SSHAT and CDR2 is FNYEAQ in the germline V gene (reference sequence). CDR3 residues: CASSYNLGGQEETQYF. The CDR3 DNA sequence: TGTGCCAGCAGCTATAATTTAGGGGGACAAGAAGAGACCCAGTACTTC.